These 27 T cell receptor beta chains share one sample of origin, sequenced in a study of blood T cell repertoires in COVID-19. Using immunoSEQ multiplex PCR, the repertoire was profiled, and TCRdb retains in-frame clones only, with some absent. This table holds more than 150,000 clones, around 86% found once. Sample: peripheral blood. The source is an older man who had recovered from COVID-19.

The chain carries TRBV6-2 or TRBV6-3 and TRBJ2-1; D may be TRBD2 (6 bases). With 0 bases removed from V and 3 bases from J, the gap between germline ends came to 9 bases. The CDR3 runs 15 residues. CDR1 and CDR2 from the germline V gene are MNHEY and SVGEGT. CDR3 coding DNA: TGTGCCAGCAGTTACTCCGGGACTCTCTACAATGAGCAGTTCTTC. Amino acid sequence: CASSYSGTLYNEQFF.

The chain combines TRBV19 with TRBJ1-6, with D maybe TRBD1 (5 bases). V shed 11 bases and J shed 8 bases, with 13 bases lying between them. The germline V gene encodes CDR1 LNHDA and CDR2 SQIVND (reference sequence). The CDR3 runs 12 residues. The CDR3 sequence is CASGRADSPLHF. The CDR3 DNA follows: TGTGCCTCCGGCAGGGCCGATTCACCCCTCCACTTT.

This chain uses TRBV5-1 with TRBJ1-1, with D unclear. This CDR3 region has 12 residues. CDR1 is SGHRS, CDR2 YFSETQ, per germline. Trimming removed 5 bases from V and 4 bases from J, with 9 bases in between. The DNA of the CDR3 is TGCGCCAGCAGGAGGGAACCCACTGAAGCTTTCTTT. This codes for CASRREPTEAFF.

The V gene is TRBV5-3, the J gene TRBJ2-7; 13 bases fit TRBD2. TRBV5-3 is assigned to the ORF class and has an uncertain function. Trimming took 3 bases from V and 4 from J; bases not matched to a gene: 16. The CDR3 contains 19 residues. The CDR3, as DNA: TGTGCCAGAAGCTGGATCGAAGTTCAGACTAGCGGGGGGATGTACGAGCAGTACTTC. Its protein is CARSWIEVQTSGGMYEQYF.

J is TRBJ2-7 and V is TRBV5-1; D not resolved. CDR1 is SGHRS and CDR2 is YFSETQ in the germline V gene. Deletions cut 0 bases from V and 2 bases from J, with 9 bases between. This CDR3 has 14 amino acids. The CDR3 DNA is TGCGCCAGCAGCTTGGACGAGGCTCCCTACGAGCAGTACTTC. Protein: CASSLDEAPYEQYF.

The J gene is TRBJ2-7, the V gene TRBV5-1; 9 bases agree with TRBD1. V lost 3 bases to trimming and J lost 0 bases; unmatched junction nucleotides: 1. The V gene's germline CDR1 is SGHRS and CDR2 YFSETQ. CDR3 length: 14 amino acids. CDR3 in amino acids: CASSWDRASYEQYF. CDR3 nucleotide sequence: TGCGCCAGCAGCTGGGACAGGGCCTCCTACGAGCAGTACTTC.

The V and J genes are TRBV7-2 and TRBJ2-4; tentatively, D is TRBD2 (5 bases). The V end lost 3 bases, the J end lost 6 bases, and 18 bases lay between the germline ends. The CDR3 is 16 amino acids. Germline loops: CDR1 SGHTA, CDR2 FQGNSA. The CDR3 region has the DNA TGTGCCAGCAGCTTGGGGAACGGGATGAGAGGAAACATTCAGTACTTC. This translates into CASSLGNGMRGNIQYF.

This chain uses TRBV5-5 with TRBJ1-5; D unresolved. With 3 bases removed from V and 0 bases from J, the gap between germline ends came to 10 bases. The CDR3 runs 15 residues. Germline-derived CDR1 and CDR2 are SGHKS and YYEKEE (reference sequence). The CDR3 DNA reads TGTGCCAGCAGCTCCGTTCCCCTTAGCAATCAGCCCCAGCATTTT. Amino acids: CASSSVPLSNQPQHF.

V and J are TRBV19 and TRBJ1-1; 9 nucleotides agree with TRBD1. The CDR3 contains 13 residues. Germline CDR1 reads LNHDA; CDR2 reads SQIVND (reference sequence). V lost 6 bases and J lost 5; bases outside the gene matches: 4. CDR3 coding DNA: TGTGCCAGTAGGCCGGGACAGGGAACTGAAGCTTTCTTT. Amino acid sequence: CASRPGQGTEAFF. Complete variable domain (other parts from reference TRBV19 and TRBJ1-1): DGGITQSPKYLFRKEGQNVTLSCEQNLNHDAMYWYRQDPGQGLRLIYYSQIVNDFQKGDIAEGYSVSREKKESFPLTVTSAQKNPTAFYLCASRPGQGTEAFFGQGTRLTVV.

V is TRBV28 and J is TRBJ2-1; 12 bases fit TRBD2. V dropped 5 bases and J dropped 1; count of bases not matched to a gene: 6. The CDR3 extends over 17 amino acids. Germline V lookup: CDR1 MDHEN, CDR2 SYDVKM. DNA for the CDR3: TGTGCCAGCAGTCCGCTTGGGACTAGCGGGTCCTACAATGAGCAGTTCTTC. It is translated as CASSPLGTSGSYNEQFF.

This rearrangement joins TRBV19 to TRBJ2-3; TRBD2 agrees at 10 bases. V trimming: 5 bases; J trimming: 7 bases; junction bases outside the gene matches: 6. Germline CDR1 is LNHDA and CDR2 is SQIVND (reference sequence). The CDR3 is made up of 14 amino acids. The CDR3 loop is CASSPSGSFYTQYF. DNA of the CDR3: TGTGCCAGTAGTCCTAGCGGGAGTTTTTATACGCAGTATTTT.

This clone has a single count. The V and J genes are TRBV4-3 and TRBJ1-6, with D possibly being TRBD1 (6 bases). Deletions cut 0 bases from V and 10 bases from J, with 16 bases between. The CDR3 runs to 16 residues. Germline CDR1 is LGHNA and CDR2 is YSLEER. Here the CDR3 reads CASSQDPAGADSPLHF. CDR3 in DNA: TGCGCCAGCAGCCAAGACCCGGCGGGGGCAGACTCACCCCTCCACTTT.

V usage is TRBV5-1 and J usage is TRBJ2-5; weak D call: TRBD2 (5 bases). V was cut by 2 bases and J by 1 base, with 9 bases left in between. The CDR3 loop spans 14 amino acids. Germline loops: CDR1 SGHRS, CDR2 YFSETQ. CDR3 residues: CASSFLASQETQYF. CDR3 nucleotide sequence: TGCGCCAGCAGCTTTCTAGCTTCCCAAGAGACCCAGTACTTC.

The CDR3, as DNA: TGTGCCAGCAGTACTAGACAGGGGACCACTGAAGCTTTCTTT. Protein sequence: CASSTRQGTTEAFF. The chain carries TRBV6-5 and TRBJ1-1, with TRBD1 matching 8 bases. J lost 4 bases, V lost 5 bases, and 6 bases had no gene match. The CDR3 is 14 residues long. CDR1 MNHEY and CDR2 SVGAGI come from the germline V gene.

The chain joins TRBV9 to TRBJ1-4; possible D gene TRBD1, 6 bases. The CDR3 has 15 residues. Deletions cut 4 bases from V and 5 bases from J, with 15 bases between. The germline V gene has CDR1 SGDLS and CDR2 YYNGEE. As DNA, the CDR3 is TGTGCCAGCAGCTCGTCCGGGACACCGAATGAAAAACTGTTTTTT. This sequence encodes CASSSSGTPNEKLFF.

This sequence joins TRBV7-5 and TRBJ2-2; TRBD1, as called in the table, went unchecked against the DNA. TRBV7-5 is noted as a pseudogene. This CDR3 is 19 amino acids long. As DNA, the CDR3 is TGTGCCAGAAGCTTAGTTTTGCGTTCCGGGACAGGGGACACCGGGGAGCTGTTTTTT. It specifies CARSLVLRSGTGDTGELFF.

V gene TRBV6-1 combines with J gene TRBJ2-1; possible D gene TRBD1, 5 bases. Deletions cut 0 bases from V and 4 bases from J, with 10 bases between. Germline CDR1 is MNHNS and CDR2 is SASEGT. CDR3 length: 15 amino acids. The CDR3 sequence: CASSEALRQYNEQFF. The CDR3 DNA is TGTGCCAGCAGTGAAGCTTTGAGACAGTACAATGAGCAGTTCTTC.

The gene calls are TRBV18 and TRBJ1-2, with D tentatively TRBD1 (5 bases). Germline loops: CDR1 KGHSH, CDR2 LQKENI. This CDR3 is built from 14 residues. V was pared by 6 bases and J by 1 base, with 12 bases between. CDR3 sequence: CASSPDISNYGYTF. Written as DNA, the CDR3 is TGTGCCAGCTCCCCGGACATAAGTAACTATGGCTACACCTTC. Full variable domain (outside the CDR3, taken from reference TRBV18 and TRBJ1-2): NAGVMQNPRHLVRRRGQEARLRCSPMKGHSHVYWYRQLPEEGLKFMVYLQKENIIDESGMPKERFSAEFPKEGPSILRIQQVVRGDSAAYFCASSPDISNYGYTFGSGTRLTVV.

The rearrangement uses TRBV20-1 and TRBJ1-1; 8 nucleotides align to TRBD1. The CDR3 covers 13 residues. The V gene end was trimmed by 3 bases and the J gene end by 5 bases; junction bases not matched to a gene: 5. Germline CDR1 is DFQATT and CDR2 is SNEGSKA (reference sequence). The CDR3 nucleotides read TGCAGTGCTAGTCCGACAGGGGTGACTGAAGCTTTCTTT. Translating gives CSASPTGVTEAFF.

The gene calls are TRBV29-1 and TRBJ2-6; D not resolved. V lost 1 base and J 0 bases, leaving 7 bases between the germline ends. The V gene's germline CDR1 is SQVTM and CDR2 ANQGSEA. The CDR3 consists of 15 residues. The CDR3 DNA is TGCAGCGTTGAAGGGGCATTCTCTGGGGCCAACGTCCTGACTTTC. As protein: CSVEGAFSGANVLTF.

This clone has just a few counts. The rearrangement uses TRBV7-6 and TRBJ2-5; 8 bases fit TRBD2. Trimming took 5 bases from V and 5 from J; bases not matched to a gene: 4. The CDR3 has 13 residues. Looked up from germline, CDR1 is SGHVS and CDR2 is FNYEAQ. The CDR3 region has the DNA TGTGCCAGCAGCCCAGCGGGAGTTGAGACCCAGTACTTC. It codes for CASSPAGVETQYF. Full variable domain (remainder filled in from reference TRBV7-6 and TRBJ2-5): GAGVSQSPRYKVTKRGQDVALRCDPISGHVSLYWYRQALGQGPEFLTYFNYEAQQDKSGLPNDRFSAERPEGSISTLTIQRTEQRDSAMYRCASSPAGVETQYFGPGTRLLVL.

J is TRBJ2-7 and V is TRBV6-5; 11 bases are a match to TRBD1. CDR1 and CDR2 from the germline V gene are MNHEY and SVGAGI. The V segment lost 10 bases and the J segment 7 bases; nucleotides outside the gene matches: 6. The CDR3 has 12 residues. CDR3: CATDRGPSEQYF. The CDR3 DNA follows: TGTGCCACGGACAGGGGGCCCTCGGAGCAGTACTTC.

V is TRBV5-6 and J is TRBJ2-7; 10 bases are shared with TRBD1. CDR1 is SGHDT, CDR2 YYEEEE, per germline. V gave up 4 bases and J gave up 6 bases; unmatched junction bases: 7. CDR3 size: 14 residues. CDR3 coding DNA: TGTGCCAGCAGCCCTGGACAGGGGGGGCGCGAGCAGTACTTC. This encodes CASSPGQGGREQYF.

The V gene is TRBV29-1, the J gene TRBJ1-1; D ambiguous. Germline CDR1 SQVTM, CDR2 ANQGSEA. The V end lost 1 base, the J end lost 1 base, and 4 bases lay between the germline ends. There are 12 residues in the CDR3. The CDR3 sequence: CSVEGANTEAFF. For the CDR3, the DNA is TGCAGCGTTGAAGGGGCGAACACTGAAGCTTTCTTT. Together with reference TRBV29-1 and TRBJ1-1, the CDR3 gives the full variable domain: SAVISQKPSRDICQRGTSLTIQCQVDSQVTMMFWYRQQPGQSLTLIATANQGSEATYESGFVIDKFPISRPNLTFSTLTVSNMSPEDSSIYLCSVEGANTEAFFGQGTRLTVV.

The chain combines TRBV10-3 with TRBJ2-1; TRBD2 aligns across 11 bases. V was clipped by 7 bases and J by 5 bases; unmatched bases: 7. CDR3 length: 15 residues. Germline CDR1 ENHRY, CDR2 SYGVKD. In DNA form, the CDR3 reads TGTGCCATCACACCCGGGACTAGCGGTCACAATGAGCAGTTCTTC. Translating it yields CAITPGTSGHNEQFF.

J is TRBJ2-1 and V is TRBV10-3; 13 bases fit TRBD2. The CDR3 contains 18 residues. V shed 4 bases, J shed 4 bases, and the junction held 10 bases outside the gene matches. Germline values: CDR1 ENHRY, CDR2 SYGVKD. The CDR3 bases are TGTGCCATCAGTGTGGGGACTAGCGGGGTCCTAGAGTACAATGAGCAGTTCTTC. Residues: CAISVGTSGVLEYNEQFF.

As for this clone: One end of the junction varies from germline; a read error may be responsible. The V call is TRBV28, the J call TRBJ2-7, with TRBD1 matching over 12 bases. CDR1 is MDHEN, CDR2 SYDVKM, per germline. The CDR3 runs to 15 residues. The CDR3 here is CASSLLGQGAYEQYF. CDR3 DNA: TGTGCCAGCAGTTTATTGGGACAGGGGGCCTACGAGCAGTACTTT.